This TCR beta chain was recorded in a study of cytotoxic CD8 clonotypes in ibrutinib-treated CLL. Profiled with immunoSEQ multiplex PCR; TCRdb holds only in-frame clones, not every one. The sample has under 300,000 clones, around 70% seen once; the top ten hold 15% to 19%. Genomic DNA (about 2.2 micrograms) was obtained from cryopreserved PBMCs for construction of TCR beta libraries. Whole-study findings and limits: The study found public clonotypes uncommon, contracting or stable on treatment.

Comment on this clone: Its target is unknown.

The source is a human donor with chronic lymphocytic leukemia. Sequences were derived from PBMCs, sampled after 24 months of ibrutinib treatment.

CDR3 nucleotides: TGTGCCGTTACTAGAGGTGAAGCTTTCTTT. Protein: CAVTRGEAFF. The chain has TRBV30 and TRBJ1-1; the D is unclear. The CDR3 is made up of 10 amino acids. Trimming took off 8 bases at V and 7 bases at J, with 11 bases between the two ends. From germline, CDR1 is GTSNPN and CDR2 SVGIG (reference sequence).